One sample yielded the 28 T cell receptor beta chains listed below, sequenced in a study of CD8 T cells in Susac syndrome. Reverse transcription of about 0.45 to 1 ug RNA used random hexamers. Each CDR3 protein is one row after TCRdb ran MiXCR on the immunoSEQ multiplex PCR reads. The sample shows a few hundred thousand distinct CDR3 sequences, about 85% of them seen only once. Sequenced: CD8+ T cells from PBMCs. The receptors originated from a human donor with multiple sclerosis.

The gene calls are TRBV20-1 and TRBJ2-2; 7 bases map to TRBD2. CDR3 length: 15 residues. Germline V lookup: CDR1 DFQATT, CDR2 SNEGSKA (reference sequence). J gave up 3 bases and V 2 bases, and 6 bases lay outside the gene matches. DNA for the CDR3: TGCAGTGCTAGACCGGGGAGGGCCGACACCGGGGAGCTGTTTTTT. It yields the protein CSARPGRADTGELFF.

The chain is built from TRBV27 and TRBJ1-2; 7 positions agree with TRBD1. CDR3 length: 15 residues. Looked up from germline, CDR1 is MNHEY and CDR2 is SMNVEV (reference sequence). V was clipped by 6 bases and J by 8 bases; unmatched bases: 15. CDR3 coding DNA: TGTGCCAGCAGCCGAACCCGGGACAGCCCTTTGGGCTACACCTTC. Its translation: CASSRTRDSPLGYTF.

This chain connects TRBV27 to TRBJ1-4; D gene ambiguous. The germline V and J ends were trimmed by 8 bases and 6 bases, with 13 bases remaining between them. The CDR3 is 13 amino acids. Germline CDR1 MNHEY, CDR2 SMNVEV (reference sequence). CDR3 protein: CASGTYEYEKLFF. The CDR3 DNA follows: TGTGCCAGCGGAACCTACGAGTATGAAAAACTGTTTTTT.

This clonotype was observed a handful of times. V gene TRBV11-2 combines with J gene TRBJ2-7; no clear D. CDR3 length: 17 residues. The germline V gene encodes CDR1 SGHAT and CDR2 FQNNGV. V was cut by 1 base and J by 1 base, with 17 bases left in between. CDR3 DNA: TGTGCCAGCAGCTTAGCGGGCGCCTATCGTTTGTCCTACGAGCAGTACTTC. It codes for CASSLAGAYRLSYEQYF.

The CDR3 DNA reads TGTGCCAGCCGAGACAGGCGCGACACTGAAGCTTTCTTT. This encodes CASRDRRDTEAFF. The chain uses TRBV2 and TRBJ1-1, with D possibly TRBD1 on 6 matching bases. CDR1 is SNHLY and CDR2 is FYNNEI in the germline V gene. The CDR3 is 13 amino acids. Deletions cut 8 bases from V and 3 bases from J, with 13 bases between.

The rearrangement links TRBV4-1 to TRBJ1-1, with unresolved D. V lost 1 base and J lost 5, with 8 bases in between. This CDR3 comprises 13 residues. The germline V gene has CDR1 MGHRA and CDR2 YSYEKL. This chain's CDR3 is CASSQAGETEAFF. The CDR3 DNA sequence: TGCGCCAGCAGCCAAGCTGGAGAGACTGAAGCTTTCTTT.

This clonotype showed up just once. The genes are TRBV2 and TRBJ2-1, with 8 positions matching TRBD2. CDR3 length equals 15 residues. V was clipped by 5 bases and J by 7 bases; unmatched bases: 10. Germline V gene data show CDR1 as SNHLY and CDR2 as FYNNEI. The CDR3 is CASSPSSGSMNEQFF. CDR3 sequence (DNA): TGTGCCAGCAGTCCCTCAAGCGGGAGCATGAATGAGCAGTTCTTC.

The chain has TRBV5-4 and TRBJ2-3; 8 positions match TRBD2. Trimming removed 5 bases from V and 3 bases from J; junction bases left unmatched: 17. Germline V gene sequence: CDR1 SGHNT, CDR2 YYREEE (reference sequence). This CDR3 is built from 18 residues. The CDR3, as DNA: TGTGCCAGCAGGCCTCCTCCGTGGAGCGGGGGAGGTACAGATACGCAGTATTTT. Translated: CASRPPPWSGGGTDTQYF.

The chain couples TRBV7-9 to TRBJ2-2, with TRBD2 matching 9 bases. The CDR3 runs 18 residues. Germline CDR1 reads SEHNR; CDR2 reads FQNEAQ (reference sequence). V shed 4 bases, J shed 1 base, and the junction held 10 bases outside the gene matches. As DNA, the CDR3 is TGTGCCAGCAGCTCGGAACCACTAGCGGGTGGGAACACCGGGGAGCTGTTTTTT. This encodes CASSSEPLAGGNTGELFF.

J is TRBJ2-5 and V is TRBV5-1; D tentatively fits TRBD1 or TRBD2 (5 bases each). The CDR3 length is 21 residues. V lost 3 bases and J 0 bases, leaving 30 bases between the germline ends. Per the germline V gene, CDR1 is SGHRS and CDR2 is YFSETQ. The CDR3 sequence is CASSSAGSRESINPYQETQYF. CDR3 bases: TGCGCCAGCAGCTCCGCGGGCTCCAGGGAGTCCATCAATCCGTACCAAGAGACCCAGTACTTC.

A few counts support this clonotype. V usage is TRBV5-4 and J usage is TRBJ2-1; D assignment may be TRBD1 or TRBD2 (5 bases each). Trimming shortened V by 7 bases and J by 5 bases, and 10 bases separated the two germline ends. Germline V lookup: CDR1 SGHNT, CDR2 YYREEE (reference sequence). CDR3 length equals 12 residues. CDR3 amino acids: CASPGPNNEQFF. The CDR3 bases are TGTGCCAGCCCGGGGCCAAACAATGAGCAGTTCTTC.

V usage is TRBV30 and J usage is TRBJ2-1, with 11 nucleotides matching TRBD2. This CDR3 has 15 amino acids. In germline, CDR1 is GTSNPN, CDR2 SVGIG (reference sequence). V shed 0 bases and J 5 bases; nucleotides not matched to a gene: 3. CDR3 sequence (DNA): TGTGCCTGGAGTGTTACTAGCGGGGGTCACAATGAGCAGTTCTTC. It encodes CAWSVTSGGHNEQFF.

This clonotype was counted only a few times. This chain connects TRBV6-1 to TRBJ2-1; TRBD1 aligns across 11 bases. The CDR3 has 15 amino acids. The J segment lost 3 bases and the V segment lost 7 bases, leaving 5 bases of the junction unmatched. From germline, CDR1 is MNHNS and CDR2 SASEGT. The CDR3 protein is CASTYGTGGYNEQFF. CDR3 DNA sequence: TGTGCCAGCACCTACGGGACAGGGGGCTACAATGAGCAGTTCTTC.

The CDR3, as DNA: TGCAGTGCTAGCTGGGGACCGACGAACACTGAAGCTTTCTTT. Protein sequence: CSASWGPTNTEAFF. The genes are TRBV20-1 and TRBJ1-1; TRBD1 might be the D (5 bases). The CDR3 sequence is 14 residues long. Germline values: CDR1 DFQATT, CDR2 SNEGSKA (reference sequence). V lost 3 bases, J lost 1 base, and 12 bases lay in between.

The DNA for the CDR3 is TGTGCCACCAGCAGGCCCCTCTGGGAGAACACTGAAGCTTTCTTT. Its protein is CATSRPLWENTEAFF. This chain links TRBV15 with TRBJ1-1; unclear D gene. Germline V gives CDR1 LNHNV, CDR2 YYDKDF (reference sequence). This CDR3 has 15 amino acids. The ends were cut back, 3 bases at V and 1 base at J, with 12 bases in the middle.

On this clonotype: This may be a read error: a much more frequent sequence differs by one nucleotide. The chain recombines TRBV27 with TRBJ2-7; D is possibly TRBD1 or TRBD2 (6 bases each). Trimming pared 2 bases from V and 3 bases from J, leaving 8 bases between. Germline loops: CDR1 MNHEY, CDR2 SMNVEV (reference sequence). The CDR3 loop spans 13 amino acids. The CDR3 sequence is CASSLGGHYEQYF. The CDR3 DNA reads as TGTGCCAGCAGTTTAGGGGGGCACTACGAGCAGTACTTC.

The chain has TRBV5-6 and TRBJ2-5, with 11 bases that match TRBD2. Germline V gene data show CDR1 as SGHDT and CDR2 as YYEEEE. There are 15 residues in the CDR3. Unmatched junction bases numbered 8, after V lost 5 bases and J lost 5 bases. Written as DNA, the CDR3 is TGTGCCAGCAGGGCGACTAGCGGGGCAGGGGAGACCCAGTACTTC. This gives the protein CASRATSGAGETQYF.

The J gene is TRBJ1-2, the V gene TRBV7-9; no clear D gene. From germline, CDR1 is SEHNR and CDR2 FQNEAQ (reference sequence). The CDR3 spans 15 residues. Trimming pared 5 bases from V and 3 bases from J, leaving 16 bases between. The CDR3 region is CASSDPGDGDYGYTF. The CDR3 DNA sequence: TGTGCCAGCAGCGATCCCGGGGATGGAGACTATGGCTACACCTTC.

V gene TRBV20-1 combines with J gene TRBJ1-6, with TRBD1 matching over 9 bases. This CDR3 region has 14 residues. From germline, CDR1 is DFQATT and CDR2 SNEGSKA (reference sequence). J was trimmed by 8 bases and V by 5 bases; bases with no gene match: 7. CDR3 protein: CSARDRDLDSPLHF. The CDR3 DNA sequence: TGCAGTGCTCGGGACAGGGATCTGGATTCACCCCTCCACTTT.

The chain recombines TRBV4-1 with TRBJ2-6; D is possibly TRBD1 (5 bases). Germline V gene sequence: CDR1 MGHRA, CDR2 YSYEKL. V lost 4 bases and J lost 2, with 27 bases in between. CDR3 length: 21 residues. Written as DNA, the CDR3 is TGCGCCAGCAGCCGCCTAGGTACACAGGCCTCTGGGGCAACTGGGGCCAACGTCCTGACTTTC. Amino acid sequence: CASSRLGTQASGATGANVLTF.

The chain has TRBV27 and TRBJ2-1; TRBD1 or TRBD2 may be the D gene (5 bases each). CDR1 is MNHEY, CDR2 SMNVEV, per germline (reference sequence). V was pared by 2 bases and J by 9 bases, with 11 bases between. The CDR3 runs to 13 residues. The DNA of the CDR3 is TGTGCCAGCAGTTTACAGGGAGCAGTTGAGCAGTTCTTC. Translation gives CASSLQGAVEQFF.

This chain links TRBV19 with TRBJ1-5; D gene uncertain. The V gene's germline CDR1 is LNHDA and CDR2 SQIVND (reference sequence). V was clipped by 6 bases and J by 2 bases, with 14 bases between them. This CDR3 contains 15 residues. Written as DNA, the CDR3 is TGTGCCAGTAGCCTAGGTTCTTATGGCAATCAGCCCCAGCATTTT. Its translation is CASSLGSYGNQPQHF.

V usage is TRBV27 and J usage is TRBJ1-1, with D perhaps TRBD1 (6 bases). Between the trimmed V and J ends, which lost 3 bases and 4 bases, there was a span of 15 bases. Per germline, CDR1 MNHEY and CDR2 SMNVEV (reference sequence). CDR3 length: 15 residues. CDR3 region: CASSFDPGGGTEAFF. CDR3 coding DNA: TGTGCCAGCAGTTTCGATCCGGGGGGCGGCACTGAAGCTTTCTTT.

The rearrangement joins TRBV27 to TRBJ2-3, with D tentatively TRBD2 (6 bases). The germline CDR1 and CDR2 sequences are MNHEY and SMNVEV (reference sequence). The CDR3 spans 15 residues. V gave up 3 bases and J gave up 1 base, with 11 bases separating them. The CDR3: CASSLYGSGTDTQYF. The CDR3 DNA follows: TGTGCCAGCAGTTTGTACGGGAGTGGCACAGATACGCAGTATTTT.

The chain joins TRBV6-6 to TRBJ2-3; TRBD2 might be the D (7 bases). From germline, CDR1 is MNHNY and CDR2 SVGAGI (reference sequence). This CDR3 has 16 amino acids. Deletions cut 4 bases from V and 4 bases from J, with 18 bases between. CDR3 region: CASSSVGGPGADTQYF. CDR3 in DNA: TGTGCCAGCAGTTCCGTGGGGGGGCCGGGTGCAGATACGCAGTATTTT.

The chain is built from TRBV5-4 and TRBJ2-5; the D is unclear. Per the germline V gene, CDR1 is SGHNT and CDR2 is YYREEE (reference sequence). Trimming removed 1 base at V and 5 bases at J, with 9 bases between. The CDR3 covers 13 residues. CDR3 sequence: CASSLFLEETQYF. The CDR3 coding sequence is TGTGCCAGCAGCTTGTTCCTGGAGGAGACCCAGTACTTC.

In the case of this clonotype: One end of the junction fails to match germline, which may point to a read error. This chain connects TRBV19 to TRBJ2-7; the D is unclear. The CDR3 length is 14 residues. Germline V gene lookup returns CDR1 LNHDA and CDR2 SQIVND (reference sequence). The CDR3 protein is CASSIASPSYGQYF. The DNA of the CDR3 is TGTGCCAGTAGTATAGCGAGCCCATCCTACGGGCAGTACTTC.

This sequence joins TRBV24-1 and TRBJ2-1; TRBD1 aligns across 11 bases. This CDR3 spans 15 amino acids. With 5 bases clipped from V and 7 bases from J, the junction kept 6 bases outside the gene matches. From germline, CDR1 is KGHDR and CDR2 SFDVKD. The CDR3 loop is CATSASDRGRNEQFF. CDR3 coding DNA: TGTGCCACCAGTGCTTCGGACAGGGGGCGGAATGAGCAGTTCTTC.